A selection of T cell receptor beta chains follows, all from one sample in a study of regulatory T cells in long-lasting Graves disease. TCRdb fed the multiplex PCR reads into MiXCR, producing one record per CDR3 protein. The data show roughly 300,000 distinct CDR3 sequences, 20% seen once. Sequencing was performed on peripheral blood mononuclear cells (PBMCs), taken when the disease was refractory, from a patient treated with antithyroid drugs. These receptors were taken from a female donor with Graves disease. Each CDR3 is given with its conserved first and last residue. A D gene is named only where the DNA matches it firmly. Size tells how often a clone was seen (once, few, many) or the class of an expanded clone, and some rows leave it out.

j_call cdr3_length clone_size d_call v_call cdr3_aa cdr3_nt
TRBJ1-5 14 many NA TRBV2 CASSDRALNQPQHF TGTGCCAGCAGTGACCGCGCACTCAATCAGCCCCAGCATTTT
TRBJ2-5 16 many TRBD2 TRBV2 CASSEWLAGAQETQYF TGTGCCAGCAGTGAATGGCTAGCGGGGGCCCAAGAGACCCAGTACTTC
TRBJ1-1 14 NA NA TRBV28 CASSLRRRNTEAFF TGTGCCAGCAGTTTACGGCGGAGGAACACTGAAGCTTTCTTT
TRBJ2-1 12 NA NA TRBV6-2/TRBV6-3 CASTLPFSEQFF TGTGCCAGCACTCTCCCATTTAGTGAGCAGTTCTTC
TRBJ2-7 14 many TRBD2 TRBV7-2 CASSGSGETYEQYF TGTGCCAGCAGCGGTAGCGGGGAGACCTACGAGCAGTACTTC
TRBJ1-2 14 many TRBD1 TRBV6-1 CASRIGQGSYGYTF TGTGCCAGCAGGATCGGACAGGGATCCTATGGCTACACCTTC
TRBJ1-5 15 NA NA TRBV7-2 CASSLGGGVVQPQHF TGTGCCAGCAGCTTAGGCGGAGGAGTAGTTCAGCCCCAGCATTTT
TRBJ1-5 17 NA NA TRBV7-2 CASSLDLGWTWHQPQHF TGTGCCAGCAGCTTAGATTTGGGATGGACCTGGCATCAGCCCCAGCATTTT
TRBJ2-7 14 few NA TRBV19 CASSIGGAAGEQYF TGTGCCAGTAGTATTGGGGGGGCGGCCGGCGAGCAGTACTTC
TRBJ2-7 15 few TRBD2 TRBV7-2 CASSQRGAGGYEQYF TGTGCCAGCAGCCAGCGGGGAGCGGGGGGATACGAGCAGTACTTC
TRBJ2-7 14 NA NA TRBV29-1 CSFAPGTFPYEQYF TGCAGCTTTGCTCCCGGGACTTTCCCCTACGAGCAGTACTTC